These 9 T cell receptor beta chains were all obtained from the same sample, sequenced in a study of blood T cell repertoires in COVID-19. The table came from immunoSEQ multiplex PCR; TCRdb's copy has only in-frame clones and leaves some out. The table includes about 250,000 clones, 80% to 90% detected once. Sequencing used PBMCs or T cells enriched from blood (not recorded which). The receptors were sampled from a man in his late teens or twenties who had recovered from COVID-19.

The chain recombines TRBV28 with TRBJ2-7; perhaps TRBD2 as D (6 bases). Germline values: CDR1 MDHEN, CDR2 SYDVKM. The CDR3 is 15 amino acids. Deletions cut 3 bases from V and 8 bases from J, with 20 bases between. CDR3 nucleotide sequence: TGTGCCAGCAGTTTCCAGGTCGCGGGGCCCCCGCAGCAGTACTTC. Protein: CASSFQVAGPPQQYF.

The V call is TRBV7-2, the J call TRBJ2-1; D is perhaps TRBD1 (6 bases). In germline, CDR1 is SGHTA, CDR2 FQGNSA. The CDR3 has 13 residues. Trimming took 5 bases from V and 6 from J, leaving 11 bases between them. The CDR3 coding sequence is TGTGCCAGCAGCACCGGGGACACCAATGAGCAGTTCTTC. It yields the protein CASSTGDTNEQFF.

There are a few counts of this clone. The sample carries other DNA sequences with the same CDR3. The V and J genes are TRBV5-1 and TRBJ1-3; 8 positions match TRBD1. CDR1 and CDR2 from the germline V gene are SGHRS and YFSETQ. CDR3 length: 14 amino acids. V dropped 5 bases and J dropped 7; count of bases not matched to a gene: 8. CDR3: CASSSGTGGNTIYF. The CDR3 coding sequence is TGCGCCAGCAGTTCAGGGACAGGAGGCAACACCATATATTTT. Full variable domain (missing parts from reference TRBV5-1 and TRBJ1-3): KAGVTQTPRYLIKTRGQQVTLSCSPISGHRSVSWYQQTPGQGLQFLFEYFSETQRNKGNFPGRFSGRQFSNSRSEMNVSTLELGDSALYLCASSSGTGGNTIYFGEGSWLTVV.

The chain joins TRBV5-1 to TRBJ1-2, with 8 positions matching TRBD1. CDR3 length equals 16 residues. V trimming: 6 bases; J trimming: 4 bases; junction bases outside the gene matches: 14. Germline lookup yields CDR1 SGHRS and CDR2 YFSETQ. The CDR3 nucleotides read TGCGCCAGCACTGATGGGGGACAGGACGTCTCCTATGGCTACACCTTC. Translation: CASTDGGQDVSYGYTF. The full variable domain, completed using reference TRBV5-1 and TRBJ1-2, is KAGVTQTPRYLIKTRGQQVTLSCSPISGHRSVSWYQQTPGQGLQFLFEYFSETQRNKGNFPGRFSGRQFSNSRSEMNVSTLELGDSALYLCASTDGGQDVSYGYTFGSGTRLTVV.

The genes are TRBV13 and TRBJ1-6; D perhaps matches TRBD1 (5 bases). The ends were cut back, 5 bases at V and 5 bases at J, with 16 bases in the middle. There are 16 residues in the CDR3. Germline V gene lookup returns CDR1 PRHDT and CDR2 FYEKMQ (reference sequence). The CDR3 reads CASSQAGGGNNSPLHF. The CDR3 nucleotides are TGTGCCAGCAGCCAAGCCGGCGGGGGTAATAATTCACCCCTCCACTTT.

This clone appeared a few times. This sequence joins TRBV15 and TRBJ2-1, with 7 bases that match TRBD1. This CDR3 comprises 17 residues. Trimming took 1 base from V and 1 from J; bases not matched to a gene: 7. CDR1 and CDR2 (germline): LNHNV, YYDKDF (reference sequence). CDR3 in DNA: TGTGCCACCAGCAGAGGGGGACAGAGATATTCCTACAATGAGCAGTTCTTC. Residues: CATSRGGQRYSYNEQFF.

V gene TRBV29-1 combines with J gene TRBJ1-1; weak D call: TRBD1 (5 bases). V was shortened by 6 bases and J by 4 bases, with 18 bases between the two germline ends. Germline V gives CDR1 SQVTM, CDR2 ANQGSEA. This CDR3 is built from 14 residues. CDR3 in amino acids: CSVPREIGGTEAFF. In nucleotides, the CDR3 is TGCAGCGTACCCCGGGAGATTGGGGGCACTGAAGCTTTCTTT.

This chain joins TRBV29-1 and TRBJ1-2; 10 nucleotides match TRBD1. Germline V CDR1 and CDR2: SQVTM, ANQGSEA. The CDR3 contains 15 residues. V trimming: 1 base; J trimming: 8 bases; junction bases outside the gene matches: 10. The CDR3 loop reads CSVEATGTGADGYTF. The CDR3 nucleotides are TGCAGCGTTGAAGCTACCGGGACAGGGGCTGACGGCTACACCTTC.

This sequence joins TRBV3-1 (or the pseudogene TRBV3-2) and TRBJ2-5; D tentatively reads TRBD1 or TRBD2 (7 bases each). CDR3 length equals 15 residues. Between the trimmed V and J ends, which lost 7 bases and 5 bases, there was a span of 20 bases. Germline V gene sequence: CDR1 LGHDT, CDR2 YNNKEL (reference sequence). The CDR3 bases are TGTGCCAGCACCCAGGGGGGGGGAGAGTGGGAGACCCAGTACTTC. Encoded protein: CASTQGGGEWETQYF.